This record concerns one T cell receptor beta chain sequence. Antigen unknown. With a J-beta primer mix and a sample-barcoded 5' primer, a second PCR ran about 7 to 11 cycles. The authors tagged each cDNA molecule using a template-switch adaptor with 12 random nucleotides. TCRdb processed the 5' RACE reads anew with MiXCR; each CDR3 protein has one entry. This table has more than 550,000 distinct CDR3 sequences, about a fifth appearing once. The CDR3 has 15 amino acids. The germline V gene encodes CDR1 SGHTA and CDR2 FQGNSA. The data originate from a study of blood T cells in healthy people across ages. Whole-study findings and limits: A conclusive naive versus antigen-experienced comparison was prevented by the unsorted PBMCs. It was held that the diversity estimates obtained from one million T cells were underestimates. Strongly correlated with naive T cell percentage was TCR beta diversity.

This sequence originates from a man between 65 and 79 years old in good health. The chain recombines TRBV7-2 with TRBJ2-3; D is ambiguous. The J call may be wrong; the DNA end is better matched by TRBJ1-5. Source material: blood. CDR3 sequence reads: CASRGRTSGTDTQHF. As DNA, the CDR3 is TGTGCCAGCAGGGGGAGGACTAGCGGTACAGATACGCAGCATTTT.